The 18 T cell receptor beta chains in this list originate from one sample, sequenced in a study of Ad26.COV2.S vaccination and SARS-CoV-2 variants. Clones were read by immunoSEQ multiplex PCR, and TCRdb kept only the in-frame ones, dropping some. The table lists more than 300,000 clones, about 82% of them singletons. Described treatment: approximately 18 received Ad26.COV2.S at low or high dose, single or two shots; about 5 received placebo; per-sample allocation not given. The samples date from day 63 after the first vaccine or placebo injection. The sequences come from peripheral blood, collected in a trial of Ad26.COV2.S vaccine versus placebo. These receptors originate from a person aged 18-60 years who received the Ad26.COV2.S COVID-19 vaccine or a placebo.

V gene TRBV10-3 combines with J gene TRBJ2-7; tentative D call: TRBD1 (7 bases). V lost 2 bases and J lost 0, with 11 bases in between. Germline lookup yields CDR1 ENHRY and CDR2 SYGVKD. The CDR3 length is 15 residues. CDR3 sequence (DNA): TGTGCCATCAGTGAGCCAGGGGGGACCTCCTACGAGCAGTACTTC. It specifies CAISEPGGTSYEQYF.

The V call is TRBV7-2, the J call TRBJ2-7; TRBD1 agrees at 10 bases. V lost 5 bases to trimming and J lost 5 bases; unmatched junction nucleotides: 12. CDR3 size: 16 residues. Germline-derived CDR1 and CDR2 are SGHTA and FQGNSA. CDR3 protein: CASSGKPGQGFHEQYF. The CDR3 DNA sequence: TGTGCCAGCAGCGGTAAGCCGGGACAGGGGTTCCACGAGCAGTACTTC.

V and J are TRBV9 and TRBJ2-7; D remains unclear. Germline V gene data show CDR1 as SGDLS and CDR2 as YYNGEE. Trimming left V 1 base short and J 4 bases short, with 12 bases between. CDR3 length: 14 residues. CDR3 nucleotide sequence: TGTGCCAGCAGCGTACACCCTAAGCCGTACGAGCAGTACTTC. Translation gives CASSVHPKPYEQYF.

The sample holds one count of this clone. J is TRBJ1-1 and V is TRBV6-2 or TRBV6-3; D unclear. This CDR3 has 15 residues. The germline V gene encodes CDR1 MNHEY and CDR2 SVGEGT. V lost 4 bases to trimming and J lost 0 bases, with 12 bases between them. CDR3 sequence: CASSSHEVVNTEAFF. The CDR3 DNA is TGTGCCAGCAGTTCACATGAGGTGGTGAACACTGAAGCTTTCTTT.

This sequence joins TRBV12-3 or TRBV12-4 and TRBJ1-1, with 7 positions matching TRBD1. There are 13 residues in the CDR3. V shed 2 bases, J shed 11 bases, and the junction held 8 bases outside the gene matches. CDR3 DNA: TGTGCCAGCAGTTTACCAGGGGGGGGCAGTGCTTTCTTT. Translation gives CASSLPGGGSAFF.

The chain recombines TRBV19 with TRBJ1-6, with no clear D. The V and J ends lost 2 bases and 6 bases respectively, with 14 bases between them. Germline V gene data show CDR1 as LNHDA and CDR2 as SQIVND (reference sequence). The CDR3 consists of 16 residues. CDR3 loop: CASSIRTAGLNSPLHF. DNA of the CDR3: TGTGCCAGTAGTATAAGGACCGCCGGCCTTAATTCACCCCTCCACTTT.

V gene TRBV5-6 combines with J gene TRBJ2-5; maybe TRBD1 (6 bases). The V end lost 0 bases, the J end lost 5 bases, and 11 bases lay between the germline ends. The CDR3 spans 14 residues. Looked up from germline, CDR1 is SGHDT and CDR2 is YYEEEE. The chain's CDR3 is CASSLGQATETQYF. As DNA, the CDR3 is TGTGCCAGCAGCTTGGGACAGGCGACCGAGACCCAGTACTTC.

This clone occurred a few times. The rearrangement joins TRBV2 to TRBJ1-5; the D gene is possibly TRBD1 (5 bases). CDR1 and CDR2 (germline): SNHLY, FYNNEI. The CDR3 has 13 residues. Trimming stripped 8 bases from V and 5 bases from J, with 13 bases between. For the CDR3, the DNA is TGTGCCAGCGGGGGGAGTCTCGATCAGCCCCAGCATTTT. Its translation is CASGGSLDQPQHF.

The rearrangement joins TRBV18 to TRBJ1-2; 9 bases are a match to TRBD1. Germline V gives CDR1 KGHSH, CDR2 LQKENI. There are 14 residues in the CDR3. V shed 2 bases and J 8 bases; nucleotides not matched to a gene: 6. The CDR3 here is CASSPEDRGLGYTF. DNA for the CDR3: TGTGCCAGCTCACCAGAAGACAGGGGGTTAGGCTACACCTTC.

The chain uses TRBV12-3 or TRBV12-4 and TRBJ2-1; possibly TRBD1 for D (5 bases). CDR3 length equals 12 residues. V gave up 6 bases and J gave up 9 bases, with 12 bases separating them. CDR3: CASSQGNLEQFF. The CDR3 DNA follows: TGTGCCAGCAGCCAGGGAAACCTTGAGCAGTTCTTC.

V and J are TRBV5-4 and TRBJ2-5; 8 bases fit TRBD1. With V trimmed by 5 bases and J by 2 bases, 5 bases remained unmatched. In germline, CDR1 is SGHNT, CDR2 YYREEE (reference sequence). The CDR3 consists of 14 residues. The CDR3 sequence is CASRVTGAQETQYF. CDR3 coding DNA: TGTGCCAGCAGAGTGACAGGGGCACAAGAGACCCAGTACTTC.

In DNA, the CDR3 is TGTGCCATCAGTGGTGAACAGGACACCGGGGAGCTGTTTTTT. Its translation is CAISGEQDTGELFF. The V gene is TRBV10-3, the J gene TRBJ2-2; D might be TRBD1 (5 bases). CDR1 ENHRY and CDR2 SYGVKD come from the germline V gene. V lost 4 bases, J lost 3 bases, and 9 bases lay in between. The CDR3 runs to 14 residues.

V is TRBV5-1 and J is TRBJ2-5, with D perhaps TRBD2 (6 bases). The CDR3 length is 14 residues. Germline V gene sequence: CDR1 SGHRS, CDR2 YFSETQ. Trimming cost V 2 bases and J 3 bases, with 11 bases left between them. The CDR3, as DNA: TGCGCCAGCAGCTTTGGAGGGAAGAAAGAGACCCAGTACTTC. Translation: CASSFGGKKETQYF. The full variable domain, rest sourced from reference TRBV5-1 and TRBJ2-5, is KAGVTQTPRYLIKTRGQQVTLSCSPISGHRSVSWYQQTPGQGLQFLFEYFSETQRNKGNFPGRFSGRQFSNSRSEMNVSTLELGDSALYLCASSFGGKKETQYFGPGTRLLVL.

This clone was detected once. The chain carries TRBV29-1 and TRBJ1-1; D unresolved. The germline CDR1 and CDR2 sequences are SQVTM and ANQGSEA. CDR3 length equals 12 residues. Deletions cut 4 bases from V and 1 base from J, with 7 bases between. The CDR3 DNA follows: TGCAGCGTTGTATCGGGGAACACTGAAGCTTTCTTT. This codes for CSVVSGNTEAFF. The variable domain in full, completed from reference TRBV29-1 and TRBJ1-1, reads SAVISQKPSRDICQRGTSLTIQCQVDSQVTMMFWYRQQPGQSLTLIATANQGSEATYESGFVIDKFPISRPNLTFSTLTVSNMSPEDSSIYLCSVVSGNTEAFFGQGTRLTVV.

This clone was observed once. The sample holds other DNA sequences that translate to the same CDR3. This chain links TRBV5-1 with TRBJ1-2; D is unresolved. V lost 0 bases and J lost 2, with 8 bases in between. The CDR3 sequence is 14 residues long. Looked up from germline, CDR1 is SGHRS and CDR2 is YFSETQ. CDR3 coding DNA: TGCGCCAGCAGCTTGGAGGCGTCGAACTATGGCTACACCTTC. Translated: CASSLEASNYGYTF.

This chain connects TRBV3-1 (or the pseudogene TRBV3-2) to TRBJ1-4; D not resolved. V was trimmed by 1 base and J by 2 bases, leaving 5 bases between them. CDR1 LGHDT and CDR2 YNNKEL come from the germline V gene (reference sequence). The CDR3 sequence is 14 residues long. This chain's CDR3 is CASSQGMTNEKLFF. The DNA for the CDR3 is TGTGCCAGCAGCCAAGGGATGACTAATGAAAAACTGTTTTTT.

As DNA, the CDR3 is TGCAGCGTTGAAAGTGGCGAGGCCAAAAACATTCAGTACTTC. Translating it yields CSVESGEAKNIQYF. The genes are TRBV29-1 and TRBJ2-4; D unclear. CDR1 is SQVTM and CDR2 is ANQGSEA in the germline V gene. V lost 2 bases and J 1 base, leaving 9 bases between the germline ends. This CDR3 spans 14 amino acids. The full variable domain, in which reference TRBV29-1 and TRBJ2-4 provide the parts outside the CDR3, is SAVISQKPSRDICQRGTSLTIQCQVDSQVTMMFWYRQQPGQSLTLIATANQGSEATYESGFVIDKFPISRPNLTFSTLTVSNMSPEDSSIYLCSVESGEAKNIQYFGAGTRLSVL.

Here the CDR3 reads CSTGTYNGYTF. The CDR3, as DNA: TGCAGCACCGGGACATACAATGGCTACACCTTC. The V and J genes are TRBV29-1 and TRBJ1-2; maybe TRBD1 (6 bases). V lost 8 bases, J lost 6 bases, and 13 bases lay in between. The CDR3 contains 11 residues. Germline CDR1 reads SQVTM; CDR2 reads ANQGSEA.